This entry lists 14 T cell receptor beta chains sequenced from one sample in a study of metastatic and nonmetastatic thyroid tumors. Ahead of thyroid surgery, no patient had received treatment of any kind. TCRdb re-analyzed the PCR reads using MiXCR. Among more than 4,500 clones listed, 20% to 25% were seen once. Sequencing was done on a sample of adjacent normal tissue. Receptor source: a female donor with papillary thyroid cancer or a benign thyroid nodule (not recorded which). Some clones in this sample may be carry-over from other donors' samples.

The V call is TRBV15, the J call TRBJ1-1, with 11 bases that match TRBD1. Germline values: CDR1 LNHNV, CDR2 YYDKDF (reference sequence). The V and J ends lost 5 bases and 4 bases, in that order; junction bases with no gene match: 6. This CDR3 spans 15 amino acids. The CDR3 reads CATSGDGTGGTEAFF. CDR3 nucleotides: TGTGCCACCAGCGGGGATGGGACAGGGGGCACTGAAGCTTTCTTT. Full variable domain (missing parts from reference TRBV15 and TRBJ1-1): DAMVIQNPRYQVTQFGKPVTLSCSQTLNHNVMYWYQQKSSQAPKLLFHYYDKDFNNEADTPDNFQSRRPNTSFCFLDIRSPGLGDTAMYLCATSGDGTGGTEAFFGQGTRLTVV.

By share, this clone counts as medium-sized. The chain links TRBV20-1 to TRBJ1-1; tentative D call: TRBD1 (6 bases). The V and J ends lost 6 bases and 2 bases respectively, with 16 bases between them. CDR1 and CDR2 (germline): DFQATT, SNEGSKA (reference sequence). The CDR3 is 14 residues long. DNA for the CDR3: TGCAGTGCCCCCATCCCCAGGGGAAACACTGAAGCTTTCTTT. It specifies CSAPIPRGNTEAFF.

This clone was detected a few times. This rearrangement joins TRBV20-1 to TRBJ1-5, with D unresolved. This CDR3 has 14 residues. V gave up 5 bases and J gave up 0 bases, with 11 bases separating them. CDR1 is DFQATT and CDR2 is SNEGSKA in the germline V gene (reference sequence). CDR3 sequence: CSAAVPYSNQPQHF. CDR3 nucleotide sequence: TGCAGTGCTGCGGTGCCGTATAGCAATCAGCCCCAGCATTTT.

This clone has a handful of counts. The chain carries TRBV28 and TRBJ2-5, with 11 bases lining up with TRBD1. The CDR3 is 15 residues long. After removal of 3 bases from V and 4 bases from J, the junction contained 4 bases not matched to a gene. CDR1 and CDR2 from the germline V gene are MDHEN and SYDVKM. The CDR3: CASSLDRGRRETQYF. The CDR3 coding sequence is TGTGCCAGCAGTTTGGACAGGGGGCGAAGAGAGACCCAGTACTTC. The entire variable domain, with the rest obtained from reference TRBV28 and TRBJ2-5, is as follows: DVKVTQSSRYLVKRTGEKVFLECVQDMDHENMFWYRQDPGLGLRLIYFSYDVKMKEKGDIPEGYSVSREKKERFSLILESASTNQTSMYLCASSLDRGRRETQYFGPGTRLLVL.

Turning to this clone: At one end the junction does not follow the germline gene, possibly because of a read error. The rearrangement joins TRBV7-7 to TRBJ2-5, with TRBD2 identical over 8 bases. There are 13 residues in the CDR3. Germline CDR1 is SSHAT and CDR2 is FNYEAQ (reference sequence). CDR3 sequence: CASSFELAETQYF. The CDR3, as DNA: TGTGCTAGCAGCTTCGAACTAGCGGAAACCCAGTACTTC.

This clone has a handful of counts. This rearrangement joins TRBV25-1 to TRBJ2-7, with no clear D. V shed 8 bases and J shed 4 bases, with 0 bases lying between them. The CDR3 is made up of 8 amino acids. Looked up from germline, CDR1 is MGHDK and CDR2 is SYGVNS. In DNA, the CDR3 is TGTGCCAGCTACGAGCAGTACTTC. The encoded protein is CASYEQYF.

This clone showed up many times. The chain employs TRBV5-5 and TRBJ2-3, with 12 bases fitting TRBD2. The CDR3 has 16 amino acids. Germline lookup yields CDR1 SGHKS and CDR2 YYEKEE (reference sequence). Trimming cost V 4 bases and J 5 bases; bases outside gene matches: 8. CDR3 nucleotide sequence: TGTGCCAGCAGCGGAACTAGCGGGAGGTTATTAGATACGCAGTATTTT. Protein product: CASSGTSGRLLDTQYF.

V gene TRBV20-1 combines with J gene TRBJ1-5, with 7 bases matching TRBD1. CDR1 is DFQATT and CDR2 is SNEGSKA in the germline V gene (reference sequence). With V trimmed by 4 bases and J by 4 bases, 4 bases remained unmatched. CDR3 size: 13 residues. The CDR3, as DNA: TGCAGTGCTACAGGGGGTTTGAATCAGCCCCAGCATTTT. Residues: CSATGGLNQPQHF.

This clone is medium-sized by share. This rearrangement joins TRBV7-9 to TRBJ1-2, with D maybe TRBD1 (5 bases). In germline, CDR1 is SEHNR, CDR2 FQNEAQ (reference sequence). This CDR3 has 14 amino acids. V lost 5 bases and J 4 bases, leaving 14 bases between the germline ends. Here the CDR3 reads CASSPIGGLYGYTF. The DNA for the CDR3 is TGTGCCAGCAGCCCGATTGGGGGTCTCTATGGCTACACCTTC.

This clone turned up a few times. The rearrangement uses TRBV6-1 and TRBJ2-7; D uncertain. Germline CDR1 reads MNHNS; CDR2 reads SASEGT. The CDR3 totals 16 residues. The germline V and J ends were trimmed by 5 bases and 2 bases, with 19 bases remaining between them. The CDR3 DNA reads TGTGCCAGCAGTCCGCTCTGGGTAGGTTTTGCCTACGAGCAGTACTTC. It translates to CASSPLWVGFAYEQYF.

V gene TRBV27 combines with J gene TRBJ1-6, with D unclear. Germline lookup yields CDR1 MNHEY and CDR2 SMNVEV (reference sequence). This CDR3 contains 16 residues. V was clipped by 5 bases and J by 8 bases, with 19 bases between them. In DNA form, the CDR3 reads TGTGCCAGCAGTCCCTACGGCGTAGGGTTTGATTCACCCCTCCACTTT. Its protein product is CASSPYGVGFDSPLHF.

This clone appeared a few times. The CDR3 nucleotides are TGCGCCAGCAGCACGGGACAGAACCCTTCACCCCTCCACTTT. This translates into CASSTGQNPSPLHF. This sequence joins TRBV5-1 and TRBJ1-6, with TRBD1 identical over 7 bases. CDR3 length equals 14 residues. Trimming cost V 4 bases and J 9 bases; bases outside gene matches: 7. Germline V gene sequence: CDR1 SGHRS, CDR2 YFSETQ.

The CDR3 DNA is TGTGCCAGCAGTTACTCGACAGGGGGCAGGGAGACCCAGTACTTC. Translated, it gives CASSYSTGGRETQYF. The rearrangement uses TRBV6-2 or TRBV6-3 and TRBJ2-5, with TRBD1 matching over 10 bases. V shed 0 bases and J 5 bases; nucleotides not matched to a gene: 3. Germline lookup yields CDR1 MNHEY and CDR2 SVGEGT. CDR3 length: 15 residues.

This clone was recorded at least ten times. This chain links TRBV4-3 with TRBJ2-6; D not certain. The length of the CDR3 is 15 residues. Germline loops: CDR1 LGHNA, CDR2 YSLEER. Between the trimmed V and J ends, which lost 0 bases and 3 bases, there was a span of 6 bases. The CDR3 spells CASSQERNGANVLTF. DNA for the CDR3: TGCGCCAGCAGCCAAGAGAGGAATGGGGCCAACGTCCTGACTTTC.